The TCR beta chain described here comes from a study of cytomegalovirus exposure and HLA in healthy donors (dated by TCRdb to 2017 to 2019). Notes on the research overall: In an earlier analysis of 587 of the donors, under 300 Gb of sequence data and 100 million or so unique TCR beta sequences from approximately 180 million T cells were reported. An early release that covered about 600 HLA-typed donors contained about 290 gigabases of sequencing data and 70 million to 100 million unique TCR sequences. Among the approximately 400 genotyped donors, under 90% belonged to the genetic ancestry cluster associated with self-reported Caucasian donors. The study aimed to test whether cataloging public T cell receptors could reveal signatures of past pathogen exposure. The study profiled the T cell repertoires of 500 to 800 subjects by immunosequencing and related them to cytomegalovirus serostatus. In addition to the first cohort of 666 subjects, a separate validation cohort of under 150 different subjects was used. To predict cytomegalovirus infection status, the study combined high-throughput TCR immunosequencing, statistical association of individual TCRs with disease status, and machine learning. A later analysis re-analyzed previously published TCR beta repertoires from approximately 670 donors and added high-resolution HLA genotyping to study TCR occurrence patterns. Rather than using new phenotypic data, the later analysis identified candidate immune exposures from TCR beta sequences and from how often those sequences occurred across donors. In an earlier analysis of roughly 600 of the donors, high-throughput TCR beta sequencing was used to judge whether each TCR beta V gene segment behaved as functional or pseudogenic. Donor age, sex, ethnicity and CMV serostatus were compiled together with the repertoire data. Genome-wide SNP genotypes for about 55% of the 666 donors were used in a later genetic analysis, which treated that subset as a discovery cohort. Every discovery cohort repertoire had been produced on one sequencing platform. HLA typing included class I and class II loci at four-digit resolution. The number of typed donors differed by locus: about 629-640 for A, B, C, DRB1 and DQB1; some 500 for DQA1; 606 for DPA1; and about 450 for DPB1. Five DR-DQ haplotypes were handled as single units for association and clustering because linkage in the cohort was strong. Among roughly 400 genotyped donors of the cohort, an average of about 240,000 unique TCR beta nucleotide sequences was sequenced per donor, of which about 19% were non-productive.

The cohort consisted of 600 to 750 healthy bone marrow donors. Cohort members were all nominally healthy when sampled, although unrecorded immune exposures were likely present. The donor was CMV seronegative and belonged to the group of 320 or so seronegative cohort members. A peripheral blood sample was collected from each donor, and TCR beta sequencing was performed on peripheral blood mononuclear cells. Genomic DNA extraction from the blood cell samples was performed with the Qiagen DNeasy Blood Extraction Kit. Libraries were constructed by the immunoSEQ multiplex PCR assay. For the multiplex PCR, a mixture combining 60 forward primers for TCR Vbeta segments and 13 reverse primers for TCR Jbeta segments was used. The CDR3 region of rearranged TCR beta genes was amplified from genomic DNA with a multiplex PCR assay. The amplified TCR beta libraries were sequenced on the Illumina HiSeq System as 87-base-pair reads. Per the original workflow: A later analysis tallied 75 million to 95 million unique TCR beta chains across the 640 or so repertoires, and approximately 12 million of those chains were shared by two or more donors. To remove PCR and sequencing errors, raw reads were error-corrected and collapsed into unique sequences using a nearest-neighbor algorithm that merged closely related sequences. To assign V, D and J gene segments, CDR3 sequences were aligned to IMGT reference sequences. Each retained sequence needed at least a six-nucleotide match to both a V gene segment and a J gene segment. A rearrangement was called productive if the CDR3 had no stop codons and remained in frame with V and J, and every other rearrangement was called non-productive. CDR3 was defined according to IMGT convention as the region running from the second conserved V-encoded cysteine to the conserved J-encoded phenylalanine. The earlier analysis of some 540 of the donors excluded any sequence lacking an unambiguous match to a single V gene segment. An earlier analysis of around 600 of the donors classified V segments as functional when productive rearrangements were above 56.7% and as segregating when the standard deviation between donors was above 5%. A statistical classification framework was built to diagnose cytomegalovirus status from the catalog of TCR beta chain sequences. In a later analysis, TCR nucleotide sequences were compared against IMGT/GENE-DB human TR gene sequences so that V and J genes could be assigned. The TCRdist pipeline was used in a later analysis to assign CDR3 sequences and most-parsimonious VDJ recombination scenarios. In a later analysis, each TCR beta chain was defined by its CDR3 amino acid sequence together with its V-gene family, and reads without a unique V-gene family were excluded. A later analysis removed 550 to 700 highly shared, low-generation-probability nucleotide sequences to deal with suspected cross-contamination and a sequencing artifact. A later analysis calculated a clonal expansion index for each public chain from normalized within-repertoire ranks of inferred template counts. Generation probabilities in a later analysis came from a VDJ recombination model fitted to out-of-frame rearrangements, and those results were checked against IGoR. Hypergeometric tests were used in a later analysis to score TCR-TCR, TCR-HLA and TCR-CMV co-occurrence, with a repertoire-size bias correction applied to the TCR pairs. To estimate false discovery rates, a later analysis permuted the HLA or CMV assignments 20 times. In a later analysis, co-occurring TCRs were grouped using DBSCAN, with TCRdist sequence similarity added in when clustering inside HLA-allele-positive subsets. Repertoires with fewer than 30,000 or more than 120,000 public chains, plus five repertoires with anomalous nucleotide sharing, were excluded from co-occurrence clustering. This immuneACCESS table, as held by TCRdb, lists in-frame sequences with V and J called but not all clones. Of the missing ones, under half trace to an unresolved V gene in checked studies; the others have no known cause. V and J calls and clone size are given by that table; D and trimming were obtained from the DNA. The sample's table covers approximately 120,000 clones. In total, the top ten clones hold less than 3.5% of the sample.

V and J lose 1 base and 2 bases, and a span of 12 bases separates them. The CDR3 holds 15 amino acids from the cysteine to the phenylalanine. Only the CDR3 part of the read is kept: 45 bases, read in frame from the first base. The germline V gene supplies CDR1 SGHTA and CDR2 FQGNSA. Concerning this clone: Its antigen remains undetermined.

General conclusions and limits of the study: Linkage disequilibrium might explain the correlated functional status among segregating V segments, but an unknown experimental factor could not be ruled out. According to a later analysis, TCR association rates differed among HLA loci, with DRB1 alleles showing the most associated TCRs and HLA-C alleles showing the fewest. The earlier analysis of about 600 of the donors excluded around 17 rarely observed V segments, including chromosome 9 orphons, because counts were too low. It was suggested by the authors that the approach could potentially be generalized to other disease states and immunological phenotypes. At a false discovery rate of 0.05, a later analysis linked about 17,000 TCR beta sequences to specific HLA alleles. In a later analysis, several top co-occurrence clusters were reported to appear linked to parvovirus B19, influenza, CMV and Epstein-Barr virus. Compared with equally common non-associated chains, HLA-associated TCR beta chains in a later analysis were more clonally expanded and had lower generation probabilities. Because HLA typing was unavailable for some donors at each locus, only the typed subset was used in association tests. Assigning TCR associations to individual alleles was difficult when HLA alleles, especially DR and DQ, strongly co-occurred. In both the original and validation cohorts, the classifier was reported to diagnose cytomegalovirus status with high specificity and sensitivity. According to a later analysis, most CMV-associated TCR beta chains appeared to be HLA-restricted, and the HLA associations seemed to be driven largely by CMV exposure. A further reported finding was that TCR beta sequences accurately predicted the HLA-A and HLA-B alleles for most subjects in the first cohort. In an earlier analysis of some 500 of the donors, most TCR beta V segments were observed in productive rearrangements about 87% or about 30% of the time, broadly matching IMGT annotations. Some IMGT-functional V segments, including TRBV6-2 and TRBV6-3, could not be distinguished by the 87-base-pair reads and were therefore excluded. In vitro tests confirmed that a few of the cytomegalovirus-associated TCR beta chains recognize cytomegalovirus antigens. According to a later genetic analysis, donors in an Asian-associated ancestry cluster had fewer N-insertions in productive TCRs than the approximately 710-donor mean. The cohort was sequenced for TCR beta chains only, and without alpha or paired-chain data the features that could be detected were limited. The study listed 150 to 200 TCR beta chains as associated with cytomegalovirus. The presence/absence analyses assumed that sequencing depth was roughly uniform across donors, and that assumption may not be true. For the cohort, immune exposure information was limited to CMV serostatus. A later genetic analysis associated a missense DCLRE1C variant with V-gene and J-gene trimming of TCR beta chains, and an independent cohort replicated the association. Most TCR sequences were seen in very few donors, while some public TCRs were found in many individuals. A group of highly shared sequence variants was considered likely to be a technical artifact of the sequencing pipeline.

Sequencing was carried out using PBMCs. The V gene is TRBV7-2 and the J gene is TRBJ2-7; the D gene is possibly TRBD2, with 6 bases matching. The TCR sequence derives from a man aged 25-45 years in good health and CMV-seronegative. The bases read TGTGCCAGCAGCTTAGATAGCGGAGGAGCCTACGAGCAGTACTTC. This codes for CASSLDSGGAYEQYF.